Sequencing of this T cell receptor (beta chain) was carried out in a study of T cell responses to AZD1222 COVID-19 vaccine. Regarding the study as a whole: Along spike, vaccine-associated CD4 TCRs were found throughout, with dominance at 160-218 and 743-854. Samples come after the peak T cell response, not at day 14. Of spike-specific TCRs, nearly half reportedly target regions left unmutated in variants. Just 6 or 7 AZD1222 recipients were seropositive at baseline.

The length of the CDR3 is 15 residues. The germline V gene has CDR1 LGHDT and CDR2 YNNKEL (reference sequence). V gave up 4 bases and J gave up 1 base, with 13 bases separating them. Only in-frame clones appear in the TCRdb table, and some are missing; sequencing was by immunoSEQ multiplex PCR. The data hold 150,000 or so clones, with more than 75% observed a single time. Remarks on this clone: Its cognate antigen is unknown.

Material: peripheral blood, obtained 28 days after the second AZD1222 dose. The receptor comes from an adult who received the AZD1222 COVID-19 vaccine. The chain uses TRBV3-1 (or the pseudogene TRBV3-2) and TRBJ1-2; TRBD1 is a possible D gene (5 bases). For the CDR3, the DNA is TGTGCCAGCAGCCTACAGGCGCCTCATAACTATGGCTACACCTTC. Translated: CASSLQAPHNYGYTF.